This TCR beta chain came from a study of control samples from healthy donors and cancer patients. The method was immunoSEQ multiplex PCR; TCRdb's version includes in-frame clones alone and lacks a portion of them. The table has tens of thousands of clones, roughly nine tenths seen once. The V end was cut by 0 bases, the J end by 6 bases, with 17 bases between. CDR3 size: 16 residues. Germline CDR1 SGHDT, CDR2 YYEEEE. To note about this clone: The identical CDR3 is also encoded by other nucleotide sequences in the sample.

This sequence joins TRBV5-6 and TRBJ2-3; D may match TRBD1 or TRBD2 (7 bases each). This TCR was sampled from a woman aged 60 to 75 in good health. The sample comprised blood. CDR3 in amino acids: CASSLGAGGGRDTQYF. In DNA form, the CDR3 reads TGTGCCAGCAGCTTGGGGGCAGGGGGGGGTCGGGATACGCAGTATTTT.